This T cell receptor beta chain is drawn from a study of high-grade serous ovarian cancer treatment subgroups. The CDR3 length is 15 residues. Germline V lookup: CDR1 PRHDT, CDR2 FYEKMQ (reference sequence). V was trimmed by 6 bases and J by 0 bases, leaving 12 bases between them. Only in-frame clones appear in the TCRdb table, and some are missing; sequencing was by immunoSEQ multiplex PCR. The repertoire holds hundreds of clones, with around 72% as singletons. Tumor tissue was taken before any definitive surgery or chemotherapy was given. The clonotype originates from a human donor with high-grade serous ovarian cancer. The gene calls are TRBV13 and TRBJ2-1; D unclear. The sequenced material came from tumor tissue. CDR3 protein: CASSPRTGSYNEQFF. Written as DNA, the CDR3 is TGTGCCAGCAGTCCCCGGACCGGCTCCTACAATGAGCAGTTCTTC.